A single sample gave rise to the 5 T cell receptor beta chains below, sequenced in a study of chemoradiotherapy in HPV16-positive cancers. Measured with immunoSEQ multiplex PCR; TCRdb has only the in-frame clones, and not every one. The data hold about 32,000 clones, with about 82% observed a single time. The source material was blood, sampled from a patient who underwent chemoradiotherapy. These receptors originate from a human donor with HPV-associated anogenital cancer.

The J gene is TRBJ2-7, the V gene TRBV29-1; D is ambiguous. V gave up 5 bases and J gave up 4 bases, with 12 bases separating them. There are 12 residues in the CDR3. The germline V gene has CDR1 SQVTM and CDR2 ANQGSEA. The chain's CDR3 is CSVLTVSYEQYF. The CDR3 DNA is TGCAGCGTTCTTACGGTCTCATACGAGCAGTACTTC.

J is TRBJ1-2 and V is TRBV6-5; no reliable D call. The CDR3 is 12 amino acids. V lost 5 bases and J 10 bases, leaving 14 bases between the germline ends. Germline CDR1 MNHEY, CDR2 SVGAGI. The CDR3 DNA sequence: TGTGCCAGCAGTCTTCCCGGAAATGACTACACCTTC. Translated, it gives CASSLPGNDYTF.

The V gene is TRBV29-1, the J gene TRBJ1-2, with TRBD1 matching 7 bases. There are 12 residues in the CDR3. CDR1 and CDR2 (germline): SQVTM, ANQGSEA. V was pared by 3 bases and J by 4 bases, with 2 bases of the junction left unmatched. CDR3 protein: CSVDRDSYGYTF. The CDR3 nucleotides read TGCAGCGTTGATCGGGACAGCTATGGCTACACCTTC.

Here the CDR3 DNA reads TGTGCCAGCAGTTACTCGCGTCTCTTGGTTTTGGAGACCCAGTACTTC. It yields the protein CASSYSRLLVLETQYF. This chain connects TRBV6-5 to TRBJ2-5, with D uncertain. Germline values: CDR1 MNHEY, CDR2 SVGAGI. V lost 0 bases, J lost 5 bases, and 16 bases lay in between. The CDR3 is made up of 16 amino acids.

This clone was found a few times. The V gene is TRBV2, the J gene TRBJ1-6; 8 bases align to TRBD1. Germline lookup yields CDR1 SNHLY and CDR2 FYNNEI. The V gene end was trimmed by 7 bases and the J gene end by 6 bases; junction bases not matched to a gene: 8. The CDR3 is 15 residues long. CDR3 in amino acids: CASTDGQGSNSPLHF. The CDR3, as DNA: TGTGCCAGCACCGATGGACAGGGAAGTAATTCACCCCTCCACTTT. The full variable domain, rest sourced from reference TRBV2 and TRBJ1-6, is EPEVTQTPSHQVTQMGQEVILRCVPISNHLYFYWYRQILGQKVEFLVSFYNNEISEKSEIFDDQFSVERPDGSNFTLKIRSTKLEDSAMYFCASTDGQGSNSPLHFGNGTRLTVT.